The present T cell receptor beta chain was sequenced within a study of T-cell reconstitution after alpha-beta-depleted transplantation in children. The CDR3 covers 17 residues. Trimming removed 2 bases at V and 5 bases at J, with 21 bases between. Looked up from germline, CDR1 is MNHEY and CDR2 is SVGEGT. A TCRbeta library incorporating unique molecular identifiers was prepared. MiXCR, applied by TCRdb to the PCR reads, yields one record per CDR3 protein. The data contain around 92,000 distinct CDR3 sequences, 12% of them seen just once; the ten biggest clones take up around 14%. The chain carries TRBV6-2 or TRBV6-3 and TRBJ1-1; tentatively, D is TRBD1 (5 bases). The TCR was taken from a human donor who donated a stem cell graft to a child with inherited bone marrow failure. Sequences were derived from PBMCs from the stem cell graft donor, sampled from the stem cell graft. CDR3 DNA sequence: TGTGCCAGCAGTTACGTCCGTACTAGGGGTTTGGGGACTGAAGCTTTCTTT. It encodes CASSYVRTRGLGTEAFF.